This T cell receptor (beta chain) is drawn from a study of blood T cell repertoires in COVID-19 (dated by TCRdb to about 2020). With regard to the full study: Samples from collaborators originated in the United States, Italy and Spain and spanned both the acute and convalescent phases of COVID-19. Subjects who had been exposed to COVID-19, were actively infected with it, or had recovered from it provided the deeply sampled blood TCRbeta repertoires that made up the dataset. The sample metadata nearly always contained a de-identified subject ID, COVID-19 status, age in years and sex. The prospective study material was composed of cDNA or gDNA derived from T cells, B-cell-depleted T cells, or PBMCs. The repertoires were released in a freely available public database meant as a resource for research on the immune response to SARS-CoV-2. Samples were obtained from the ongoing ImmuneRACE study (first 160 participants) and from over 1,000 subjects provided by 6 global collaborators. HLA class I and class II types, where available, came from metadata supplied by the sample provider rather than from assay-based typing.

V is pruned by 9 bases and J by 0 bases, leaving 6 bases of the junction without a gene match. Taken from the germline V gene (reference sequence), the CDR1 and CDR2 loops are LNHDA and SQIVND. The CDR3, from cysteine to phenylalanine, totals 14 residues. Just the 42-base CDR3 DNA is kept, in frame starting at base 1. What the authors observed across the whole study: Clinical and demographic metadata were provided uncurated, with the amount varying by source and participant.

TCRbeta CDR3 regions were amplified from genomic DNA using the immunoSEQ Assay, a bias-controlled multiplex PCR. As for how the authors treated the data: Nucleated cell counts per sample were estimated from amplification of reference gene primers within the assay. Sequence reads were collapsed and filtered to measure the absolute abundance of every unique TCRbeta CDR3 rearrangement. For each sample, productive Simpson clonality was calculated by taking the square root of Simpson's diversity index across productive rearrangements. TCRdb obtained this table from immuneACCESS and retained in-frame rearrangements with V and J assigned. These tables miss some clones; where compared with another copy, unresolved V genes account for less than half of the shortfall, and the remainder is unexplained. V and J calls and clone size come straight from that table; D and trimming were deduced from the DNA. The sample profile shows a few hundred thousand clones; 88% of them were found once. The top ten hold 0.85% to 1.3% of the sample.

Participants in the prospective study were enrolled through a virtual design, were aged roughly 18 to 90 years, and lived in fewer than 30 United States geographic areas. Cohort assignment in the prospective study relied on participant-reported clinical history from a screening survey and a study questionnaire. Exposed participants had been in contact, within 2 weeks of entering the study, with a person who had a PCR-confirmed or clinician-diagnosed case of COVID-19. Mobile phlebotomists in the prospective study collected whole blood, serum and a nasopharyngeal or oropharyngeal swab from every participant. Prospective study participants could optionally give additional blood draws and questionnaires over a roughly 2-month period. Before DNA extraction, blood samples from the prospective study were shipped at room temperature or frozen. A single count supports this clone. What antigen it recognizes has not been identified. No base quality values were provided; no much bigger clone lies one nucleotide off.

This receptor chain uses TRBV19 and TRBJ2-7; 9 bases in the junction line up with TRBD2. The TCR comes from a young woman who had been exposed to COVID-19. Sequencing was performed on PBMCs or T cells enriched from blood (not recorded which). The CDR3 has the sequence CASIGLANSYEQYF. The nucleotides are TGTGCCAGCATAGGACTAGCGAACTCCTACGAGCAGTACTTC.